This T cell receptor beta chain was retrieved from a study of cytomegalovirus exposure and HLA in healthy donors. The CDR3 is 14 residues long. Germline lookup yields CDR1 SGHNT and CDR2 YYREEE (reference sequence). This clone was observed a handful of times. A read error may account for a junction end that differs from germline. PCR used 60 Vbeta primers and 13 Jbeta primers. Assay used: immunoSEQ multiplex PCR; TCRdb lists only in-frame clones, some missing. The sample lists about 130,000 clones, approximately 74% seen once, with 4.3% in the top ten. This clonotype was obtained from a man in his late teens or twenties in good health and CMV-seropositive. The sample was PBMCs. This sequence joins TRBV5-4 and TRBJ2-3; possibly TRBD2 for D (5 bases). For the CDR3, the DNA is TGTGCCAGCGGCTTGGTCCCTAGCTTATATACGCAGTATTTT. This gives the protein CASGLVPSLYTQYF.